The present TCR gamma chain was sequenced within a study of gamma-delta T cells after stem cell transplantation. TCRdb re-called the RT-PCR reads through CATT. The sample records over 950 gamma-chain clones, approximately 16% being singletons. Germline CDR1 and CDR2: EGSTGY and YDSYTSSV. The CDR3 covers 14 residues. This clone was counted only a few times. One end of the junction fails to match germline, which may point to a read error. The rearrangement links TRGV4 to TRGJ1 or TRGJ2. The receptor was isolated from a human donor. It is not recorded whose cells these are; they may come from a transplant donor. The sequencing input was gamma-delta T cells. The CDR3 DNA is TGTGCCACCTGGGACCCACACCATTATTATAGGAAACTCTTT. Its protein is CATWDPHHYYRKLF.